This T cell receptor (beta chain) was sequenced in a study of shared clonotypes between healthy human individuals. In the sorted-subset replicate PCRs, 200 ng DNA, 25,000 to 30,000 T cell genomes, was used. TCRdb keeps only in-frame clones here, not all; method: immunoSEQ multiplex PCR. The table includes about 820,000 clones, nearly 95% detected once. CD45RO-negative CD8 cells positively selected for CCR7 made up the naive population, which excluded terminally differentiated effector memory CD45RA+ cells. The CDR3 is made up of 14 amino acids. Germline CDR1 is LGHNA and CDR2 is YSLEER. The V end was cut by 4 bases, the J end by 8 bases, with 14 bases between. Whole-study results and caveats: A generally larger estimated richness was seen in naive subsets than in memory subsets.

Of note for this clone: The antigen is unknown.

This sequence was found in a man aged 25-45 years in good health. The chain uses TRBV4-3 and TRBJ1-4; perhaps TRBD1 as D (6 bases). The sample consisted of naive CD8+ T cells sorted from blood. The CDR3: CASSRTGTKEKLFF. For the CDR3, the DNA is TGCGCCAGCAGCCGTACAGGGACGAAAGAAAAACTGTTTTTT.